The sequence of this TCR beta chain was determined in a study of blood T cell repertoires in COVID-19. The CDR3 has 16 residues. Original processing notes: It was from reference gene primer amplification that nucleated cell counts were estimated. TCRdb's table, derived via immunoSEQ multiplex PCR, lists solely in-frame clones and lacks some. The DNA gave D and trimming, while V, J and clone size come from that table. The profile shows roughly 79,000 clones, approximately 88% of them singletons. The sequence was collected from a woman older than 75 with active or convalescent COVID-19. The chain employs TRBV21-1 and TRBJ1-5; the table's D gene call, TRBD1, was not cross checked with the DNA. TRBV21-1 is a pseudogene locus. Sample: peripheral blood. DNA for the CDR3: TGTGCCAGCAGCTCCCAGGGGGACGCGAGTAATCAGCCCCAGCATTTT. This translates into CASSSQGDASNQPQHF.